This record looks at one T cell receptor (beta chain) sequence and its context. Germline CDR1 reads MNHNY; CDR2 reads SVGAGI (reference sequence). This CDR3 region has 14 residues. Trimming took 2 bases from V and 4 from J, leaving 11 bases between them. The sample belongs to a study of blood T cells in healthy people across ages. A sample-barcoded 5' primer and a J-beta primer mix were used in a second PCR of roughly 7 to 12 cycles. TCRdb used MiXCR to reprocess the 5' RACE reads, holding one entry per CDR3 protein. The sample gives over 1.5 million distinct CDR3 sequences, roughly 50% of which show up once; about 2.1% is in the top ten.

The sequence came from a woman between 35 and 50 years old in good health. The sample comprised blood. V and J are TRBV6-6 and TRBJ1-2; D remains unclear. CDR3 coding DNA: TGTGCCAGCAGTTACCTTGAACAGACCTATGGCTACACCTTC. Protein sequence: CASSYLEQTYGYTF.